The rows below give T cell receptor beta chains drawn from one sample of a study of identical twins. TCRdb analysed the 5' RACE reads with MiXCR anew, one entry per CDR3 protein. The table includes approximately 700,000 distinct CDR3 sequences, about 18% detected once. This sample was also put to use in a study of T cells expressing NK-cell markers.

Input material: PBMCs. The receptors stem from a woman under 30 in good health. CDR3s include the opening cysteine and the closing phenylalanine or tryptophan. The D gene is left open where the match is weak. Part of the rows lack a size; the others show once, few, many or a class for expanded clones.

size: .; V: TRBV20-1; D: TRBD2; J: TRBJ2-5; CDR3: CSARSAGVETQYF; DNA: TGCAGTGCTAGGTCCGCGGGAGTTGAGACCCAGTACTTC
size: few; V: TRBV4-2; D: .; J: TRBJ1-5; CDR3: CASSQDSGVAQPQHF; DNA: TGTGCCAGCAGCCAAGATTCAGGAGTCGCCCAGCCCCAGCATTTT
size: .; V: TRBV18; D: .; J: TRBJ2-1; CDR3: CASSPHRTYNEQFF; DNA: TGTGCCAGCTCACCACACAGGACCTACAATGAGCAGTTCTTC
size: .; V: TRBV5-1; D: .; J: TRBJ1-4; CDR3: CASRRGSKNEKLFF; DNA: TGCGCCAGCCGGCGGGGCAGTAAAAATGAAAAACTGTTTTTT
size: .; V: TRBV6-1; D: TRBD2; J: TRBJ2-1; CDR3: CASSGTSGLSYNEQFF; DNA: TGTGCCAGCAGCGGGACTAGCGGGCTCAGCTACAATGAGCAGTTCTTC
size: many; V: TRBV5-1; D: TRBD2; J: TRBJ2-3; CDR3: CASSPSGGTGTDTQYF; DNA: TGCGCCAGCAGCCCGTCGGGAGGGACGGGCACAGATACGCAGTATTTT
size: .; V: TRBV11-2; D: TRBD2; J: TRBJ2-3; CDR3: CASSLSGLAWMRTQYF; DNA: TGTGCCAGCAGCTTATCGGGACTAGCGTGGATGAGGACGCAGTATTTT
size: .; V: TRBV9; D: .; J: TRBJ2-2; CDR3: CASSPQRNTGELFF; DNA: TGTGCCAGCAGCCCCCAACGAAACACCGGGGAGCTGTTTTTT
size: .; V: TRBV7-3; D: .; J: TRBJ2-5; CDR3: CASSSGQLTQETQYF; DNA: TGTGCCAGCAGCTCGGGACAACTAACCCAAGAGACCCAGTACTTC
size: .; V: TRBV20-1; D: .; J: TRBJ2-1; CDR3: CSAMNGNEQFF; DNA: TGCAGTGCTATGAACGGGAATGAGCAGTTCTTC
size: few; V: TRBV18; D: TRBD1; J: TRBJ1-6; CDR3: CASSPQDRGPPLHF; DNA: TGTGCCAGCTCACCTCAGGACAGGGGCCCACCCCTCCACTTT
size: .; V: TRBV20-1; D: .; J: TRBJ2-1; CDR3: CSARSGFF; DNA: TGCAGTGCTAGATCTGGGTTCTTC
size: many; V: TRBV12-3/TRBV12-4; D: .; J: TRBJ1-5; CDR3: CASSFHSNQPQHF; DNA: TGTGCCAGCAGTTTTCATAGCAATCAGCCCCAGCATTTT
size: .; V: TRBV20-1; D: .; J: TRBJ2-2; CDR3: CSASRTGELFF; DNA: TGCAGTGCTAGCCGCACCGGGGAGCTGTTTTTT
size: .; V: TRBV12-3/TRBV12-4; D: .; J: TRBJ2-7; CDR3: CASSLGQSTYEQYF; DNA: TGTGCCAGCAGTTTAGGACAGAGCACCTACGAGCAGTACTTC
size: .; V: TRBV6-1; D: TRBD1; J: TRBJ2-5; CDR3: CASRMDRTRETQYF; DNA: TGTGCCAGCAGAATGGACAGGACCCGGGAGACCCAGTACTTC
size: .; V: TRBV5-6; D: .; J: TRBJ2-3; CDR3: CAIGPWGAPDTQYF; DNA: TGTGCCATCGGCCCGTGGGGGGCGCCTGATACGCAGTATTTT